The 3 T cell receptor beta chains below all came from one sample that was sequenced in a study of CD8+ T cells in alopecia areata. RNA was extracted and reverse transcribed into cDNA as the sequencing template. Some clones are missing from TCRdb's copy, which holds only in-frame ones; the method was immunoSEQ multiplex PCR. Seen here are 120,000 or so clones, 45% to 65% observed once, and the top ten hold 4.5%. This specimen consisted of CD4+ T cells sorted from blood, obtained at week 0. These receptor sequences come from a human donor with alopecia areata.

This clone turned up a few times. The chain uses TRBV11-2 and TRBJ2-1; either TRBD1 or TRBD2 may fit D (6 bases each). This CDR3 contains 14 residues. In germline, CDR1 is SGHAT, CDR2 FQNNGV. V dropped 4 bases and J dropped 13 bases, with 20 bases sitting between them. CDR3 DNA sequence: TGTGCCAGCAGCTCCGGGGGCTCCCCCCGCCCCCAGTTCTTC. Translated, it gives CASSSGGSPRPQFF.

In this sample, this clone turned up a few times. This rearrangement joins TRBV4-3 to TRBJ2-7; possible D gene TRBD2, 6 bases. The CDR3 totals 15 residues. V was pared by 0 bases and J by 4 bases, with 13 bases between. CDR1 and CDR2 from the germline V gene are LGHNA and YSLEER. The CDR3 DNA follows: TGCGCCAGCAGCCAAGAGGCGGGGTGGGGGTACGAGCAGTACTTC. Translated: CASSQEAGWGYEQYF.

This sequence joins TRBV4-2 and TRBJ2-7; 8 bases are a match to TRBD2. V shed 4 bases, J shed 3 bases, and the junction held 8 bases outside the gene matches. The length of the CDR3 is 15 residues. Germline values: CDR1 LGHNA, CDR2 YNFKEQ. CDR3 coding DNA: TGTGCCAGCAGCCGGGAGGCTAGCGGGTACTACGAGCAGTACTTC. Encoded protein: CASSREASGYYEQYF.